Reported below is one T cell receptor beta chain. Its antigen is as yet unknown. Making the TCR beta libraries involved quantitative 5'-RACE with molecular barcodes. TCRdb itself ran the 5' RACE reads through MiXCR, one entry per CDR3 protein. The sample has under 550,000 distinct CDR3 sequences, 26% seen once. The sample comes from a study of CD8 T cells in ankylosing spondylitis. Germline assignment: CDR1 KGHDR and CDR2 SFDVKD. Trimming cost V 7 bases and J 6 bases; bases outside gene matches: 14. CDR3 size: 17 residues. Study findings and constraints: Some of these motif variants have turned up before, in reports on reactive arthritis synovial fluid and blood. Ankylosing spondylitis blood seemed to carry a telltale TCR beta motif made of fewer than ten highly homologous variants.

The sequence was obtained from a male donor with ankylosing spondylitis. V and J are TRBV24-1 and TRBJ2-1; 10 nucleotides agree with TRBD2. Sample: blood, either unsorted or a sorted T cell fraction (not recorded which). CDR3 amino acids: CATSLAAAGGPGNEQFF. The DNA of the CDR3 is TGTGCCACCAGCCTTGCCGCAGCGGGAGGGCCCGGCAATGAGCAGTTCTTC.